This TCR beta chain was profiled in a study of shared clonotypes between healthy human individuals. Background on the study: The plates for each donor numbered three CD4 naive, three CD4 memory, two CD8 naive and one CD8 memory. Study findings and constraints: A generally larger estimated richness was seen in naive subsets than in memory subsets.

The CDR3 is made up of 16 amino acids. CDR1 and CDR2 (germline): SGHTA, FQGNSA. V was clipped by 1 base and J by 1 base, with 13 bases between them. Sequencing used immunoSEQ multiplex PCR; TCRdb keeps in-frame clones, though not all of them. Of approximately 2.4 million clones in the sample, around 95% are singletons; the top ten hold approximately 0.13%. Regarding this clone: Its antigen is as yet unknown.

This sequence was found in a young man in good health. The material sequenced was naive CD4+ T cells sorted from blood. The subset is: CD45RA+ positively selected. This sequence joins TRBV7-2 and TRBJ2-5; TRBD2 is a possible D gene (6 bases). The CDR3: CASSLVVLASQETQYF. DNA of the CDR3: TGTGCCAGCAGCTTAGTGGTCCTAGCGAGCCAAGAGACCCAGTACTTC.